These 24 T cell receptor beta chains share one sample of origin, sequenced in a study of T cell responses to AZD1222 COVID-19 vaccine. The assay was immunoSEQ multiplex PCR, and TCRdb's table has in-frame clones only and misses some. The data contain 95,000 to 100,000 clones, about 86% of them singletons. The source was peripheral blood, collected on day 0 of AZD1222 vaccination. The receptors originated from an adult in good health.

The chain recombines TRBV2 with TRBJ1-2, with D perhaps matching TRBD1 (5 bases). In germline, CDR1 is SNHLY, CDR2 FYNNEI. With 7 bases removed from V and 8 bases from J, the gap between germline ends came to 17 bases. The CDR3 is made up of 13 amino acids. The CDR3 is CASTPRGGAGYTF. CDR3 nucleotides: TGTGCCAGCACCCCACGTGGAGGGGCCGGCTACACCTTC. Together with reference TRBV2 and TRBJ1-2, the CDR3 gives the full variable domain: EPEVTQTPSHQVTQMGQEVILRCVPISNHLYFYWYRQILGQKVEFLVSFYNNEISEKSEIFDDQFSVERPDGSNFTLKIRSTKLEDSAMYFCASTPRGGAGYTFGSGTRLTVV.

The chain uses TRBV10-3 and TRBJ1-2, with unresolved D. The V and J ends lost 2 bases and 7 bases respectively, with 5 bases between them. The V gene's germline CDR1 is ENHRY and CDR2 SYGVKD. CDR3 length equals 11 residues. CDR3 protein: CAISEQGGYTF. CDR3 nucleotide sequence: TGTGCCATCAGTGAGCAAGGTGGCTACACCTTC.

V and J are TRBV11-2 and TRBJ1-5; D unclear. Trimming stripped 3 bases from V and 9 bases from J, with 18 bases between. This CDR3 spans 15 amino acids. CDR1 SGHAT and CDR2 FQNNGV come from the germline V gene. The CDR3 loop is CASSFDGSPGWPQHF. CDR3 nucleotide sequence: TGTGCCAGCAGCTTTGACGGGTCGCCGGGGTGGCCCCAGCATTTT.

The CDR3 protein is CASTKWGDTEAFF. CDR3 sequence (DNA): TGTGCCAGCACGAAGTGGGGAGATACTGAAGCTTTCTTT. This chain joins TRBV25-1 and TRBJ1-1; no reliable D call. Germline CDR1 reads MGHDK; CDR2 reads SYGVNS. With 7 bases removed from V and 5 bases from J, the gap between germline ends came to 14 bases. This CDR3 comprises 13 residues. Full variable domain (missing parts from reference TRBV25-1 and TRBJ1-1): EADIYQTPRYLVIGTGKKITLECSQTMGHDKMYWYQQDPGMELHLIHYSYGVNSTEKGDLSSESTVSRIRTEHFPLTLESARPSHTSQYLCASTKWGDTEAFFGQGTRLTVV.

The chain couples TRBV5-1 to TRBJ2-1, with 9 positions matching TRBD2. CDR3 length equals 16 residues. Germline CDR1 and CDR2: SGHRS and YFSETQ. V was pared by 3 bases and J by 10 bases, with 14 bases of the junction left unmatched. The CDR3 is CASSSVAGVGETEQFF. CDR3 DNA sequence: TGCGCCAGCAGCTCCGTAGCGGGAGTGGGGGAAACGGAGCAGTTCTTC.

The V gene is TRBV4-2, the J gene TRBJ2-5; D not certain. Trimming took off 0 bases at V and 5 bases at J, with 7 bases between the two ends. The CDR3 is 13 amino acids. Germline values: CDR1 LGHNA, CDR2 YNFKEQ. The CDR3 DNA reads TGTGCCAGCAGCCAAGATATGAGGGAGACCCAGTACTTC. Its translation: CASSQDMRETQYF.

This chain joins TRBV30 and TRBJ2-7; tentatively, D is TRBD1 (5 bases). V was pared by 0 bases and J by 0 bases, with 9 bases between. Germline assignment: CDR1 GTSNPN and CDR2 SVGIG (reference sequence). The CDR3 runs to 14 residues. CDR3 region: CAWSVKRGSYEQYF. The CDR3 DNA sequence: TGTGCCTGGAGTGTAAAAAGGGGCTCCTACGAGCAGTACTTC.

This chain joins TRBV4-3 and TRBJ1-1; D unclear. The ends were cut back, 2 bases at V and 3 bases at J, with 13 bases in the middle. The germline V gene has CDR1 LGHNA and CDR2 YSLEER. The CDR3 contains 15 residues. CDR3 sequence: CASSQSVSGDTEAFF. The CDR3 DNA reads TGCGCCAGCAGCCAATCTGTTTCCGGGGACACTGAAGCTTTCTTT.

V and J are TRBV27 and TRBJ2-7, with D perhaps given as TRBD1 or TRBD2 (7 bases each). Germline values: CDR1 MNHEY, CDR2 SMNVEV (reference sequence). The CDR3 is 14 amino acids. V lost 6 bases, J lost 4 bases, and 16 bases lay in between. CDR3 sequence: CASSIRGGQYEQYF. In DNA form, the CDR3 reads TGTGCCAGCAGCATCAGGGGGGGGCAGTACGAGCAGTACTTC.

The chain uses TRBV14 and TRBJ1-1; maybe TRBD1 (6 bases). Germline loops: CDR1 SGHDN, CDR2 FVKESK. The CDR3 has 16 amino acids. V lost 4 bases, J lost 4 bases, and 19 bases lay in between. The CDR3 loop reads CASSRLVGGAGTEAFF. The CDR3 DNA follows: TGTGCCAGCAGCCGCCTGGTGGGGGGCGCGGGCACTGAAGCTTTCTTT.

V and J are TRBV5-1 and TRBJ2-1, with 8 bases fitting TRBD1. Unmatched junction bases numbered 11, after V lost 3 bases and J lost 0 bases. Germline V lookup: CDR1 SGHRS, CDR2 YFSETQ. The CDR3 is 18 amino acids. CDR3 nucleotides: TGCGCCAGCAGCTGGAAAATACTACAGGGGGGCTCCTACAATGAGCAGTTCTTC. Translating it yields CASSWKILQGGSYNEQFF.

A single count supports this clone. V usage is TRBV10-3 and J usage is TRBJ1-6; possibly TRBD1 for D (5 bases). Germline CDR1 ENHRY, CDR2 SYGVKD. The length of the CDR3 is 14 residues. Trimming stripped 10 bases from V and 4 bases from J, with 14 bases between. The CDR3 region has the DNA TGTGCCACCGCTCGGGACTCGTATAATTCACCCCTCCACTTT. Protein sequence: CATARDSYNSPLHF.

This chain uses TRBV7-9 with TRBJ1-1; D call uncertain. V lost 3 bases and J lost 1, with 6 bases in between. Looked up from germline, CDR1 is SEHNR and CDR2 is FQNEAQ (reference sequence). The CDR3 has 13 residues. CDR3 sequence: CASSFRKNTEAFF. DNA for the CDR3: TGTGCCAGCAGCTTTAGAAAGAACACTGAAGCTTTCTTT.

The chain carries TRBV29-1 and TRBJ1-2; a weak D match, TRBD1 (5 bases). Germline values: CDR1 SQVTM, CDR2 ANQGSEA. The CDR3 is 12 amino acids. V lost 6 bases, J lost 4 bases, and 12 bases lay in between. The CDR3 nucleotides are TGCAGCGTGACAGCGGGTGGCTATGGCTACACCTTC. Amino acids: CSVTAGGYGYTF.

This rearrangement joins TRBV2 to TRBJ2-1, with 7 bases aligning to TRBD2. The CDR3 covers 15 residues. Germline trimming cut 8 bases from V and 2 bases from J; bases unmatched to any gene: 9. Germline CDR1 SNHLY, CDR2 FYNNEI. In DNA, the CDR3 is TGTGCCAGCCTCCTTGGGAGGGGACCCTACAATGAGCAGTTCTTC. Protein: CASLLGRGPYNEQFF. Complete variable domain (other parts from reference TRBV2 and TRBJ2-1): EPEVTQTPSHQVTQMGQEVILRCVPISNHLYFYWYRQILGQKVEFLVSFYNNEISEKSEIFDDQFSVERPDGSNFTLKIRSTKLEDSAMYFCASLLGRGPYNEQFFGPGTRLTVL.

A few counts support this clone. The CDR3, as DNA: TGTGCCAGCAGCTTCGAGGGCACCTCTGGAAACACCATATATTTT. This gives the protein CASSFEGTSGNTIYF. The chain couples TRBV7-6 to TRBJ1-3; no definite D call. Germline CDR1 is SGHVS and CDR2 is FNYEAQ. CDR3 length equals 15 residues. V lost 3 bases and J lost 0, with 9 bases in between.

The V call is TRBV7-9, the J call TRBJ2-1; D is possibly TRBD2 (5 bases). V was pared by 3 bases and J by 5 bases, with 20 bases between. The CDR3 sequence is 17 residues long. Per the germline V gene, CDR1 is SEHNR and CDR2 is FQNEAQ (reference sequence). CDR3 nucleotides: TGTGCCAGCAGCTTGGGCACGGCACCTCGGACTCACAATGAGCAGTTCTTC. Protein: CASSLGTAPRTHNEQFF.

The chain links TRBV9 to TRBJ2-1, with D perhaps matching TRBD1 or TRBD2 (6 bases each). CDR3 length equals 17 residues. Trimming took off 6 bases at V and 0 bases at J, with 19 bases between the two ends. Germline CDR1 is SGDLS and CDR2 is YYNGEE. The CDR3: CASTSSGGGHSYNEQFF. The DNA for the CDR3 is TGTGCCAGCACTTCCTCCGGGGGCGGCCACTCCTACAATGAGCAGTTCTTC.

V usage is TRBV6-2 or TRBV6-3 and J usage is TRBJ1-2, with D uncertain. The V gene's germline CDR1 is MNHEY and CDR2 SVGEGT. There are 15 residues in the CDR3. V lost 0 bases and J 6 bases, leaving 14 bases between the germline ends. This CDR3 reads CASSYSISTGDGYTF. Here the CDR3 DNA reads TGTGCCAGCAGTTACTCGATAAGCACCGGAGATGGCTACACCTTC.

V usage is TRBV7-3 and J usage is TRBJ2-1; perhaps TRBD1 as D (6 bases). Between the trimmed V and J ends, which lost 3 bases and 4 bases, there was a span of 13 bases. CDR3 length equals 15 residues. The germline V gene encodes CDR1 SGHTA and CDR2 FQGTGA. The CDR3 is CASSFGGSTYNEQFF. The CDR3 DNA reads as TGTGCCAGCAGCTTTGGGGGCAGTACGTACAATGAGCAGTTCTTC.

V usage is TRBV4-2 and J usage is TRBJ1-3; D is undetermined. Trimming pared 0 bases from V and 8 bases from J, leaving 11 bases between. The CDR3 runs 14 residues. Per the germline V gene, CDR1 is LGHNA and CDR2 is YNFKEQ. The CDR3 here is CASSQDRHRDTIYF. The CDR3 DNA reads as TGTGCCAGCAGCCAAGATCGGCATCGGGACACCATATATTTT.

The chain employs TRBV19 and TRBJ2-5; TRBD2 matches at 9 bases. Germline assignment: CDR1 LNHDA and CDR2 SQIVND (reference sequence). The CDR3 covers 16 residues. With V trimmed by 3 bases and J by 0 bases, 5 bases remained unmatched. CDR3 amino acids: CASSILAGGHQETQYF. CDR3 coding DNA: TGTGCCAGTAGTATCCTGGCGGGAGGGCACCAAGAGACCCAGTACTTC.

V gene TRBV9 combines with J gene TRBJ2-1, with 8 bases aligning to TRBD2. CDR1 is SGDLS and CDR2 is YYNGEE in the germline V gene. The ends lost 0 bases at V and 1 base at J; junction bases unmatched: 3. The CDR3 spans 16 residues. The CDR3 region is CASSVGSSGSYNEQFF. The CDR3 DNA sequence: TGTGCCAGCAGCGTAGGGTCTAGCGGGTCCTACAATGAGCAGTTCTTC.

V and J are TRBV28 and TRBJ2-3; perhaps TRBD2 as D (6 bases). The CDR3 has 17 amino acids. The germline CDR1 and CDR2 sequences are MDHEN and SYDVKM. V lost 2 bases to trimming and J lost 2 bases, with 17 bases between them. CDR3 sequence reads: CASSLRSGTAFTDTQYF. Here the CDR3 DNA reads TGTGCCAGCAGTTTAAGGTCAGGGACTGCCTTCACAGATACGCAGTATTTT.